A single sample gave rise to the 29 T cell receptor beta chains below, sequenced in a study of T cell changes during pregnancy in multiple sclerosis. Profiling relied on immunoSEQ multiplex PCR, and the TCRdb table lists in-frame clones only, not all of them. Of roughly 47,000 clones in the sample, around 94% are singletons; the top ten hold around 5%. This material consisted of CD8+ T cells from peripheral blood mononuclear cells, taken before pregnancy. These receptors originate from a female donor with multiple sclerosis, enrolled in a pregnancy study.

The V gene is TRBV5-1, the J gene TRBJ2-1; a weak D match, TRBD2 (5 bases). Between the trimmed V and J ends, which lost 4 bases and 0 bases, there was a span of 8 bases. The CDR3 consists of 14 residues. Per the germline V gene, CDR1 is SGHRS and CDR2 is YFSETQ. In DNA, the CDR3 is TGCGCCAGCAGCCGGGATATCTCCTACAATGAGCAGTTCTTC. It codes for CASSRDISYNEQFF.

The V call is TRBV9, the J call TRBJ2-7; TRBD2 agrees at 9 bases. Germline V gene lookup returns CDR1 SGDLS and CDR2 YYNGEE. The V and J ends lost 2 bases and 4 bases, in that order; junction bases with no gene match: 22. This CDR3 region has 20 residues. The CDR3 sequence is CASSVVGREGIPTSPYEQYF. CDR3 sequence (DNA): TGTGCCAGCAGCGTGGTGGGGCGGGAGGGGATCCCTACATCACCGTACGAGCAGTACTTC.

The chain is built from TRBV4-2 and TRBJ2-7, with TRBD1 as a possible D gene (6 bases). Trimming shortened V by 1 base and J by 3 bases, and 10 bases separated the two germline ends. Germline lookup yields CDR1 LGHNA and CDR2 YNFKEQ. The CDR3 loop spans 14 amino acids. CDR3: CASSQGLGHYEQYF. The CDR3 coding sequence is TGTGCCAGCAGCCAAGGACTGGGACACTACGAGCAGTACTTC.

The V call is TRBV4-2, the J call TRBJ2-7, with TRBD2 matching over 7 bases. Trimming cost V 0 bases and J 4 bases; bases outside gene matches: 6. This CDR3 is 15 amino acids long. Germline-derived CDR1 and CDR2 are LGHNA and YNFKEQ. CDR3 DNA sequence: TGTGCCAGCAGCCAAGATGAGGGCGGGAGTTACGAGCAGTACTTC. This gives the protein CASSQDEGGSYEQYF.

The J gene is TRBJ1-1, the V gene TRBV6-6, with 7 bases lining up with TRBD1. Germline loops: CDR1 MNHNY, CDR2 SVGAGI (reference sequence). The CDR3 totals 16 residues. V was clipped by 6 bases and J by 0 bases; unmatched bases: 10. The CDR3 sequence: CASSPGTATLNTEAFF. CDR3 coding DNA: TGTGCCAGCAGCCCCGGGACAGCGACTTTGAACACTGAAGCTTTCTTT.

The chain has TRBV30 and TRBJ2-5; TRBD1 is a possible D gene (5 bases). V lost 5 bases, J lost 4 bases, and 8 bases lay in between. CDR3 length: 11 amino acids. CDR1 and CDR2 from the germline V gene are GTSNPN and SVGIG (reference sequence). DNA for the CDR3: TGTGCCTGGGGACACATAGAGACCCAGTACTTC. The encoded protein is CAWGHIETQYF.

The chain employs TRBV4-1 and TRBJ1-5; weak D call: TRBD1 (5 bases). The CDR3 length is 17 residues. Germline V gene lookup returns CDR1 MGHRA and CDR2 YSYEKL. V was shortened by 3 bases and J by 5 bases, with 20 bases between the two germline ends. The DNA of the CDR3 is TGCGCCAGCAGCCATCCCCCCCAGGGAGGCTCGGATCAGCCCCAGCATTTT. Its translation is CASSHPPQGGSDQPQHF.

V and J are TRBV28 and TRBJ2-1, with D possibly being TRBD2 (5 bases). The V and J ends lost 6 bases and 13 bases respectively, with 16 bases between them. From germline, CDR1 is MDHEN and CDR2 SYDVKM. The CDR3 totals 12 residues. The CDR3 bases are TGTGCCAGCAGCAGGACTGCGCCAAGTCAGTTCTTC. The encoded protein is CASSRTAPSQFF.

This sequence joins TRBV7-9 and TRBJ2-7, with D possibly matching TRBD1 (5 bases). The CDR3 is made up of 15 amino acids. The V gene's germline CDR1 is SEHNR and CDR2 FQNEAQ (reference sequence). The V and J ends lost 5 bases and 2 bases respectively, with 16 bases between them. DNA for the CDR3: TGTGCCAGCAGCGGGGAAGGGGAAGGGGCCTACGAGCAGTACTTC. Translation: CASSGEGEGAYEQYF.

The chain combines TRBV5-1 with TRBJ2-5; D might be TRBD1 (6 bases). CDR1 SGHRS and CDR2 YFSETQ come from the germline V gene. Trimming took 4 bases from V and 5 from J, leaving 12 bases between them. The CDR3 has 13 amino acids. CDR3 residues: CASSGQGRETQYF. The CDR3 DNA is TGCGCCAGCAGCGGGCAGGGGCGTGAGACCCAGTACTTC.

This chain uses TRBV6-5 with TRBJ2-1; no reliable D call. V lost 2 bases and J lost 9, with 5 bases in between. The CDR3 has 11 amino acids. Germline V gene data show CDR1 as MNHEY and CDR2 as SVGAGI. The CDR3 is CASSYTGEQFF. CDR3 coding DNA: TGTGCCAGCAGTTACACGGGTGAGCAGTTCTTC.

The V call is TRBV5-4, the J call TRBJ1-1, with 7 bases lining up with TRBD1. The trim removed 2 bases at V and 1 base at J, leaving 2 bases unmatched. The CDR3 contains 14 residues. Germline-derived CDR1 and CDR2 are SGHNT and YYREEE (reference sequence). The CDR3, as DNA: TGTGCCAGCAGCTTCCGGACAGGGAACACTGAAGCTTTCTTT. Translating gives CASSFRTGNTEAFF.

The rearrangement links TRBV21-1 to TRBJ2-3; TRBD2 is taken as the D call from the table, unchecked against the DNA. TRBV21-1 is listed as a pseudogene. This CDR3 has 17 residues. Here the CDR3 DNA reads TGTGCCAGCAGCAAAGGTAGGACGGAGGCGGGCACAGATACGCAGTATTTT. It specifies CASSKGRTEAGTDTQYF.

This chain uses TRBV4-3 with TRBJ2-3; D ambiguous. The V and J ends lost 2 bases and 2 bases respectively, with 5 bases between them. Per the germline V gene, CDR1 is LGHNA and CDR2 is YSLEER. The CDR3 contains 13 residues. The CDR3 loop is CASSQSSTDTQYF. The CDR3 nucleotides are TGCGCCAGCAGCCAATCCTCCACAGATACGCAGTATTTT.

This rearrangement joins TRBV30 to TRBJ2-7, with D unresolved. The germline CDR1 and CDR2 sequences are GTSNPN and SVGIG (reference sequence). The CDR3 is made up of 13 amino acids. Trimming pared 1 base from V and 0 bases from J, leaving 7 bases between. CDR3 loop: CAWSASVSYEQYF. CDR3 in DNA: TGTGCCTGGAGTGCGTCGGTCTCCTACGAGCAGTACTTC.

The J gene is TRBJ2-1, the V gene TRBV19, with a possible D match to TRBD2 (6 bases). The CDR3 is 14 residues long. Germline loops: CDR1 LNHDA, CDR2 SQIVND (reference sequence). With 3 bases removed from V and 2 bases from J, the gap between germline ends came to 8 bases. The DNA of the CDR3 is TGTGCCAGTAGTATGGCTAGCGCCTACAATGAGCAGTTCTTC. It specifies CASSMASAYNEQFF.

The genes are TRBV5-6 and TRBJ2-5, with D possibly matching TRBD1 (5 bases). The end of the DNA is better explained by TRBJ2-7, so the J call may be wrong. Looked up from germline, CDR1 is SGHDT and CDR2 is YYEEEE. The CDR3 is 13 residues long. CDR3 bases: TGTGCCAGCAGTCCCCGACAGACCTACGAGCAGTACTTC. Protein: CASSPRQTYEQYF.

J is TRBJ2-4 and V is TRBV27, with D unresolved. Germline loops: CDR1 MNHEY, CDR2 SMNVEV (reference sequence). The V gene lost 2 bases and the J gene lost 3 bases, with 5 bases spanning the gap. This CDR3 region has 13 residues. The CDR3 loop is CASSLNSKNIQYF. The CDR3 bases are TGTGCCAGCAGTTTAAACAGCAAAAACATTCAGTACTTC.

The chain links TRBV2 to TRBJ2-2; D is unclear. Germline CDR1 is SNHLY and CDR2 is FYNNEI. V was shortened by 10 bases and J by 3 bases, with 9 bases between the two germline ends. There are 12 residues in the CDR3. CDR3 in amino acids: CATSLYTGELFF. The CDR3 DNA reads TGTGCCACCTCCCTTTACACCGGGGAGCTGTTTTTT.

The V and J genes are TRBV5-5 and TRBJ1-1; D gene unclear. CDR1 is SGHKS, CDR2 YYEKEE, per germline (reference sequence). V was trimmed by 1 base and J by 0 bases, leaving 13 bases between them. This CDR3 comprises 16 residues. The CDR3 reads CASSLLISSVNTEAFF. The CDR3 DNA follows: TGTGCCAGCAGCTTGTTGATTTCGTCGGTGAACACTGAAGCTTTCTTT.

This clone was counted only a few times. The gene calls are TRBV27 and TRBJ1-2; 8 bases agree with TRBD1. The CDR3 spans 16 residues. The V and J ends lost 0 bases and 4 bases, in that order; junction bases with no gene match: 7. CDR1 and CDR2 (germline): MNHEY, SMNVEV (reference sequence). The CDR3 DNA follows: TGTGCCAGCAGTTTATCTTGGACAGGGCAGGGCTATGGCTACACCTTC. Amino acid sequence: CASSLSWTGQGYGYTF.

A few counts support this clone. CDR3 residues: CASSTTGGAGDEQFF. The CDR3 region has the DNA TGTGCCAGCAGTACTACAGGGGGCGCGGGCGATGAGCAGTTCTTC. The chain uses TRBV6-4 and TRBJ2-1; TRBD1 matches at 9 bases. This CDR3 has 15 amino acids. Germline CDR1 and CDR2: MRHNA and SNTAGT. Losses at the gene ends were 5 bases for V and 8 bases for J; bases not matched to a gene: 10.

The chain has TRBV4-3 and TRBJ2-1; D is uncertain. Germline loops: CDR1 LGHNA, CDR2 YSLEER. The CDR3 sequence is 15 residues long. V lost 1 base and J lost 0, with 7 bases in between. As DNA, the CDR3 is TGCGCCAGCAGCCAAGGTTACAGCTCCTACAATGAGCAGTTCTTC. Its translation is CASSQGYSSYNEQFF.

This chain connects TRBV4-1 to TRBJ2-3; 10 bases fit TRBD2. V dropped 0 bases and J dropped 2; count of bases not matched to a gene: 8. This CDR3 region has 18 residues. Germline CDR1 MGHRA, CDR2 YSYEKL. The CDR3 is CASSQESLAGVLTDTQYF. In nucleotides, the CDR3 is TGCGCCAGCAGCCAAGAGTCCCTAGCGGGAGTACTCACAGATACGCAGTATTTT.

CDR3 in DNA: TGTGCCAGCAGCTCCCGGGTCTCCTACAATGAGCAGTTCTTC. Translating gives CASSSRVSYNEQFF. The chain recombines TRBV7-8 with TRBJ2-1, with no clear D. V was trimmed by 4 bases and J by 0 bases, leaving 7 bases between them. The CDR3 runs 14 residues. Germline V gene sequence: CDR1 SGHVS, CDR2 FQNEAQ.

CDR3 loop: CASSVGAGEGTEAFF. CDR3 coding DNA: TGTGCCAGCAGCGTAGGGGCAGGGGAGGGGACTGAAGCTTTCTTT. The chain links TRBV9 to TRBJ1-1; D may be TRBD1 (6 bases). The CDR3 totals 15 residues. V was shortened by 0 bases and J by 5 bases, with 14 bases between the two germline ends. CDR1 is SGDLS and CDR2 is YYNGEE in the germline V gene.

The rearrangement uses TRBV19 and TRBJ2-1; D is perhaps TRBD2 (6 bases). Trimming pared 1 base from V and 3 bases from J, leaving 10 bases between. This CDR3 is built from 15 residues. CDR1 and CDR2 (germline): LNHDA, SQIVND (reference sequence). The CDR3 region is CASSIVGLYYNEQFF. In nucleotides, the CDR3 is TGTGCCAGTAGTATAGTGGGACTCTACTACAATGAGCAGTTCTTC.

The rearrangement joins TRBV19 to TRBJ1-1; TRBD1 is a possible D gene (5 bases). Between the trimmed V and J ends, which lost 4 bases and 1 base, there was a span of 10 bases. The germline CDR1 and CDR2 sequences are LNHDA and SQIVND (reference sequence). The CDR3 has 14 amino acids. CDR3 in DNA: TGTGCCAGTAGTAACGGGGGTGCGAACACTGAAGCTTTCTTT. Its translation is CASSNGGANTEAFF.

The chain combines TRBV5-4 with TRBJ2-7; 10 bases agree with TRBD2. The CDR3 has 17 amino acids. V gave up 4 bases and J gave up 2 bases; unmatched junction bases: 12. Germline V lookup: CDR1 SGHNT, CDR2 YYREEE (reference sequence). The CDR3 loop is CASSPSSGGFPTYEQYF. The CDR3 DNA reads as TGTGCCAGCAGCCCGTCTAGCGGGGGATTCCCAACCTACGAGCAGTACTTC.